This T cell receptor (beta chain) comes out of a study of beta chain features in type 1 diabetes. Study-level background: Patients shared similar age, gender and cell yields with healthy donors.

This CDR3 spans 13 amino acids. Trimming cost V 2 bases and J 6 bases, with 11 bases left between them. Looked up from germline, CDR1 is MDHEN and CDR2 is SYDVKM. The whole isolated RNA underwent reverse transcription, so sequencing captured expressed TCRB transcripts. Profiling relied on immunoSEQ multiplex PCR, and the TCRdb table lists in-frame clones only, not all of them. The top ten clones hold roughly 1.4% of a sample with 140,000 to 150,000 clones, about 12% of them seen once. This clone was detected only a few times. Its antigen remains unknown. Points from the study as a whole: In every one of the four CD4+ subsets, TCRB CDR3s were moderately but significantly shorter in Type 1 diabetes patients. In the patient group, naive, central memory and Treg TCRB repertoires seemed more alike than in the healthy donor group.

The source of this sequence is a young man with type 1 diabetes. The chain employs TRBV28 and TRBJ2-7, with D possibly matching TRBD1 (6 bases). The specimen was central memory CD4+ T cells from blood. CDR3 DNA sequence: TGTGCCAGCAGTTTACCTGCAGGGGTCGAGCAGTACTTC. It translates to CASSLPAGVEQYF.